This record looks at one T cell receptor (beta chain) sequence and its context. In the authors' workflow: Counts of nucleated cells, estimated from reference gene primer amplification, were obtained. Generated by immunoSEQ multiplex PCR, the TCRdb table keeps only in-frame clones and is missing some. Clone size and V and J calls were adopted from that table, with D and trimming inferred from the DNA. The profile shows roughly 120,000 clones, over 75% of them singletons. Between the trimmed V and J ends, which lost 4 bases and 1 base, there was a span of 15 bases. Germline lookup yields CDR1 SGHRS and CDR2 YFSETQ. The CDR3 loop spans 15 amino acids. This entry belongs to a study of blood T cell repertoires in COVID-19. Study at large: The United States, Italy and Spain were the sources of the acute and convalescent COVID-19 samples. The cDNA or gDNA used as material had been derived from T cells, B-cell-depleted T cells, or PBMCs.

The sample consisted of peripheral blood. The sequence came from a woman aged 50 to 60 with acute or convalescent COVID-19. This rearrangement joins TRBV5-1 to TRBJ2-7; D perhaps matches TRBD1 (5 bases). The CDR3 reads CASSPQGAPSYEQYF. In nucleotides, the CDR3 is TGCGCCAGCAGCCCCCAGGGCGCACCTTCCTACGAGCAGTACTTC.